Described below is a single T cell receptor (beta chain) sequence and its context. What it binds is not known. This sample was included in a study of cytomegalovirus exposure and HLA in healthy donors. Study-level results: When a later analysis compared HLA-associated TCR beta chains with equally common others, the HLA-associated chains turned out to be more clonally expanded and to have lower generation probabilities. It was in a later analysis that TCR association rates were seen to vary by HLA locus, highest for DRB1 and lowest for HLA-C. Information on immune exposure was restricted to one variable (CMV serostatus).

The J segment lost 0 bases and the V segment lost 6 bases, leaving 10 bases of the junction unmatched. CDR1 is SEHNR, CDR2 FQNEAQ, per germline (reference sequence). The CDR3 runs 17 residues. Participants comprised healthy donors of bone marrow. 13 Jbeta primers and 60 Vbeta primers were used for the PCR. Sequenced by immunoSEQ multiplex PCR; TCRdb stores in-frame clones only, minus some. In the table there are about 93,000 clones, just under 80% of which are singletons. The source material was PBMCs. The chain combines TRBV7-9 with TRBJ2-1; 8 nucleotides match TRBD2. The receptor comes from a woman between 40 and 50 years old in good health and CMV-seronegative. CDR3 nucleotides: TGTGCCAGCAGTCTAGGGGCGAGCGGGAGCTCCTACAATGAGCAGTTCTTC. Protein sequence: CASSLGASGSSYNEQFF.